This T cell receptor beta chain is from a study of cytomegalovirus exposure and HLA in healthy donors. Study in general: Out of approximately 400 genotyped donors, about 80% belonged to the Caucasian-associated ancestry cluster. Study observations and caveats: Reports indicated that the classifier achieved high specificity and sensitivity in diagnosing cytomegalovirus status. Reportedly, a later analysis found an Asian-associated ancestry cluster had fewer N-insertions than the approximately 670-donor mean.

Both 60 Vbeta primers and 13 Jbeta primers went into the PCR. Source study methods: In a later analysis, the count reached some 73 million unique TCR beta chains, with approximately 11 million shared. The method was immunoSEQ multiplex PCR; TCRdb's version includes in-frame clones alone and lacks a portion of them. The V and J calls and clone size come from that table; D and trimming were worked out from the DNA. Found here are roughly 300,000 clones, roughly 85% of them singletons; the top ten hold about 4%. This clone was seen a single time. Its specificity is not known. The CDR3 is made up of 14 amino acids. V was cut by 1 base and J by 4 bases, with 11 bases left in between. Germline V CDR1 and CDR2: LGHNA, YSLEER.

The sample taken for sequencing was PBMCs. The sequence derives from a man in his forties or fifties in good health and CMV-seropositive. The V call is TRBV4-3, the J call TRBJ2-7, with D perhaps TRBD1 (6 bases). In DNA form, the CDR3 reads TGCGCCAGCAGCCAAGTTACAGGGACGTACGAGCAGTACTTC. As protein: CASSQVTGTYEQYF.